The source of this T cell receptor (beta chain) is a study of identical twins. General study findings and limits: Out-of-frame alpha sequences common to twins exhibited a surplus of low generation probability.

TCRdb re-derived calls from the 5' RACE reads in MiXCR, one entry per CDR3 protein. In the table there are 470,000 or so distinct CDR3 sequences, 24% of which are singletons. On this clonotype itself: Antigen unknown.

These data also featured in a second study, about T cells expressing NK-cell markers.

Sequencing used CD4+ T cells sorted from blood. The TCR originated in a woman under 30 in good health.

The CDR3 loop is CASSYFQGSGANVLTF. The DNA of the CDR3 is TGTGCCAGCAGTTATTTCCAGGGGTCCGGGGCCAACGTCCTGACTTTC. This chain uses TRBV12-3 or TRBV12-4 with TRBJ2-6, with D maybe TRBD1 (6 bases). There are 16 residues in the CDR3. Trimming pared 4 bases from V and 4 bases from J, leaving 14 bases between.